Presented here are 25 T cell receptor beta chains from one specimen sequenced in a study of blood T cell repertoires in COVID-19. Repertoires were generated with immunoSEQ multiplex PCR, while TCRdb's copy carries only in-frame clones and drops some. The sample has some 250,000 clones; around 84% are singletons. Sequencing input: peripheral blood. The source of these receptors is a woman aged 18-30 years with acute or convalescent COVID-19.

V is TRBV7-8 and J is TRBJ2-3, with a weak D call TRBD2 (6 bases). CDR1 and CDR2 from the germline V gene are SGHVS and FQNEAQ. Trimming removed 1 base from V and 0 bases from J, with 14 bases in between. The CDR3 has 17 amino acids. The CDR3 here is CASSLGGGVWSTDTQYF. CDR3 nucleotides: TGTGCCAGCAGCTTAGGAGGCGGGGTGTGGAGCACAGATACGCAGTATTTT.

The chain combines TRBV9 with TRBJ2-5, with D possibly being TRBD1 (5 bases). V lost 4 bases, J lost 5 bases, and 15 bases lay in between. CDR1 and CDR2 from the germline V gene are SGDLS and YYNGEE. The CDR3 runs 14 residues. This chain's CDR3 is CASSKLGAGETQYF. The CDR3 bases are TGTGCCAGCAGCAAGCTAGGGGCCGGCGAGACCCAGTACTTC.

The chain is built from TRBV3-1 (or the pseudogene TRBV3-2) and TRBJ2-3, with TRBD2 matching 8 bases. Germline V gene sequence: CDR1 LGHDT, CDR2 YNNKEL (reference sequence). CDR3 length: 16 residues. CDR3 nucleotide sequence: TGTGACCACCCTGGTTGGAGGCGGGAGGCAGCCGATACGCAGTATTTT. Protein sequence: CDHPGWRREAADTQYF.

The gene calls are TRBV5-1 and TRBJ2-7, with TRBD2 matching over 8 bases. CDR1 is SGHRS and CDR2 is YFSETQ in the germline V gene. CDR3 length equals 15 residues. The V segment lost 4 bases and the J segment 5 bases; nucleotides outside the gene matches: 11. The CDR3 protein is CASSPGGTSIHEQYF. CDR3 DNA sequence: TGCGCCAGCAGCCCCGGGGGGACTAGTATCCACGAGCAGTACTTC. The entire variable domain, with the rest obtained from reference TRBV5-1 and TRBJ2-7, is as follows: KAGVTQTPRYLIKTRGQQVTLSCSPISGHRSVSWYQQTPGQGLQFLFEYFSETQRNKGNFPGRFSGRQFSNSRSEMNVSTLELGDSALYLCASSPGGTSIHEQYFGPGTRLTVT.

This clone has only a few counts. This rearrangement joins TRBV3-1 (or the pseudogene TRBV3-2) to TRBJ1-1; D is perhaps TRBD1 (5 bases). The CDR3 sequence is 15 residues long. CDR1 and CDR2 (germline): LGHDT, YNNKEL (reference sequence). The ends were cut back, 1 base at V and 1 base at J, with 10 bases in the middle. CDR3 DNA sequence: TGTGCCAGCAGCCAAGTCAGGACACGGAACACTGAAGCTTTCTTT. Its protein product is CASSQVRTRNTEAFF.

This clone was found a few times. CDR3: CATSDLVARGTGELFF. As DNA, the CDR3 is TGTGCCACCAGTGATTTGGTGGCTCGGGGCACCGGGGAGCTGTTTTTT. The V call is TRBV24-1, the J call TRBJ2-2; D perhaps matches TRBD2 (5 bases). V was shortened by 0 bases and J by 4 bases, with 11 bases between the two germline ends. The germline V gene has CDR1 KGHDR and CDR2 SFDVKD. This CDR3 region has 16 residues.

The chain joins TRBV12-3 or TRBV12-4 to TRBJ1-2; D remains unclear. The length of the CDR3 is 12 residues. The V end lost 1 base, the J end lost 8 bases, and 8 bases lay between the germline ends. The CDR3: CASSLGNGGYTF. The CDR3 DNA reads TGTGCCAGCAGTTTAGGGAACGGGGGCTACACCTTC.

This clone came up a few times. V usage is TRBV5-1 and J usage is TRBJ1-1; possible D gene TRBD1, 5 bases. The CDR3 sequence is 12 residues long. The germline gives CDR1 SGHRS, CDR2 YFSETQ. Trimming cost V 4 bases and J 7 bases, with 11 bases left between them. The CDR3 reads CASSPGGGEAFF. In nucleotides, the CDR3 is TGCGCCAGCAGCCCCGGGGGGGGTGAAGCTTTCTTT.

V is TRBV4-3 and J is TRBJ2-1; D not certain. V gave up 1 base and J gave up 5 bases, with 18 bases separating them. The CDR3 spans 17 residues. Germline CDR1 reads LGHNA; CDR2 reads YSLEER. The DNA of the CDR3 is TGCGCCAGCAGCCAAGTGAGGATTGATATTATCGACAATGAGCAGTTCTTC. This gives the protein CASSQVRIDIIDNEQFF.

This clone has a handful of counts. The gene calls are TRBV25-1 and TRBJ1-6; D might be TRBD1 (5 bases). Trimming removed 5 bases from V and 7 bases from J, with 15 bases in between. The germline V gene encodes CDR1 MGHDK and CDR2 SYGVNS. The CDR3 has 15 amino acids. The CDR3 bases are TGTGCCAGCAGTCGACGAGGGGAGGTGAATTCACCCCTCCACTTT. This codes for CASSRRGEVNSPLHF.

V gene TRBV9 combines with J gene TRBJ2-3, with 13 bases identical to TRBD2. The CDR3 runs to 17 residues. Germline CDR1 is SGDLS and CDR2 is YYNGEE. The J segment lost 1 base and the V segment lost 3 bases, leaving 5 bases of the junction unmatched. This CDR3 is CASSARLAGGRTDTQYF. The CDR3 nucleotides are TGTGCCAGCAGCGCCAGACTAGCGGGAGGCCGCACAGATACGCAGTATTTT. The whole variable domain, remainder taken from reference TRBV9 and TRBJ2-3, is DSGVTQTPKHLITATGQRVTLRCSPRSGDLSVYWYQQSLDQGLQFLIQYYNGEERAKGNILERFSAQQFPDLHSELNLSSLELGDSALYFCASSARLAGGRTDTQYFGPGTRLTVL.

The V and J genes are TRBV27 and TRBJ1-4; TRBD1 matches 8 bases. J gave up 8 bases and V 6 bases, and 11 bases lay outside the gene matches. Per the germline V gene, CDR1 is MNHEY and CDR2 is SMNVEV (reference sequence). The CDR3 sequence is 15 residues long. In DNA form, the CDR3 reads TGTGCCAGCAGGGGCCTACAGGGGGTTAAGGAAAAACTGTTTTTT. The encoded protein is CASRGLQGVKEKLFF.

The CDR3 DNA reads TGTGCCAGTAGTATGGGACAGCTTAATCAGCCCCAGCATTTT. Translating it yields CASSMGQLNQPQHF. The chain joins TRBV19 to TRBJ1-5, with 7 bases matching TRBD1. V shed 3 bases, J shed 4 bases, and the junction held 3 bases outside the gene matches. The CDR3 is made up of 14 amino acids. Germline CDR1 reads LNHDA; CDR2 reads SQIVND (reference sequence).

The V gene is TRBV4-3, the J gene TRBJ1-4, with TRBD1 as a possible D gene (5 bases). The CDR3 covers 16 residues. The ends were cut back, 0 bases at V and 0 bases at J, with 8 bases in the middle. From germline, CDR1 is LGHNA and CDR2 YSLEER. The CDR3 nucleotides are TGCGCCAGCAGCCAAGATAAAGGGGCAACTAATGAAAAACTGTTTTTT. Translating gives CASSQDKGATNEKLFF.

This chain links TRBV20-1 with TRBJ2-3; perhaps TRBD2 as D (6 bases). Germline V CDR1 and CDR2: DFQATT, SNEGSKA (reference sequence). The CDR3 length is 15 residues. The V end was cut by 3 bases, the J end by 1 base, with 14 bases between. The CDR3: CSASSSGPRTDTQYF. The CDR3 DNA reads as TGCAGTGCTAGTTCGAGCGGGCCCCGCACAGATACGCAGTATTTT.

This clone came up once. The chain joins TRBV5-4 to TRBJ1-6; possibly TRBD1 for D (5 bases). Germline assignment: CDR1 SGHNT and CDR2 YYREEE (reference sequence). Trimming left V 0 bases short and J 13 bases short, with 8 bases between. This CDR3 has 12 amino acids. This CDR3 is CASSLERGPLHF. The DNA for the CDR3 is TGTGCCAGCAGCTTGGAAAGGGGTCCCCTCCACTTT.

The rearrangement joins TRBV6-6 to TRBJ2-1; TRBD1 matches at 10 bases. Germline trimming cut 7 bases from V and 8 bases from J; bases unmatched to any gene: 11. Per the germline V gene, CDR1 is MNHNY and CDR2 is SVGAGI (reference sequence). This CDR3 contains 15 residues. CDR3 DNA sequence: TGTGCCAGCACCGAGACAGGGGGCGATCGGGATGAGCAGTTCTTC. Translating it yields CASTETGGDRDEQFF.

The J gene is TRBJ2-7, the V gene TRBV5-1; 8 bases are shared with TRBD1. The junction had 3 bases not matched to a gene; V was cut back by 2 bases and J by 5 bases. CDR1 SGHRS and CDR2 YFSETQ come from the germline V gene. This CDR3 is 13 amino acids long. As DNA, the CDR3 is TGCGCCAGCAGCTTATGGACAGGGAACGAGCAGTACTTC. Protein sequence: CASSLWTGNEQYF.

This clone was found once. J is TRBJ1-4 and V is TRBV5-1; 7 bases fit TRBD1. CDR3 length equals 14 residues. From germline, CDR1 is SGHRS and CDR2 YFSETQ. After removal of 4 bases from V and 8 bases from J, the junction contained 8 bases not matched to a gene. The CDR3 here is CASSVTGLMEKLFF. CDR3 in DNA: TGCGCCAGCAGCGTGACAGGGTTAATGGAAAAACTGTTTTTT.

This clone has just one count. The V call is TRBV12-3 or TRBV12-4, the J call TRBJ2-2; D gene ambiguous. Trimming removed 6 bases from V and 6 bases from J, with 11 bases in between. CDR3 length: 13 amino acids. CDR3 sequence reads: CASRKTEPGELFF. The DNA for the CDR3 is TGTGCCAGCAGAAAGACTGAACCCGGGGAGCTGTTTTTT.

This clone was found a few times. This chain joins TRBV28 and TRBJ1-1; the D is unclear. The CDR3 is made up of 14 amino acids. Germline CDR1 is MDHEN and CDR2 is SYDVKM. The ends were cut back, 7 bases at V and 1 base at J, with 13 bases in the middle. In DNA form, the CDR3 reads TGTGCCAGCAATTCCCCCGCCGGGAACACTGAAGCTTTCTTT. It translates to CASNSPAGNTEAFF.

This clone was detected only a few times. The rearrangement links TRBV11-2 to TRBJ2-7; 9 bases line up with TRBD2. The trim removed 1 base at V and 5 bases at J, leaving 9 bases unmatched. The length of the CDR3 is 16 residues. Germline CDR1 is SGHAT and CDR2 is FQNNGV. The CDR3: CASSLVPRLAANEQYF. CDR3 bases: TGTGCCAGCAGCTTAGTTCCGAGACTAGCGGCAAACGAGCAGTACTTC.

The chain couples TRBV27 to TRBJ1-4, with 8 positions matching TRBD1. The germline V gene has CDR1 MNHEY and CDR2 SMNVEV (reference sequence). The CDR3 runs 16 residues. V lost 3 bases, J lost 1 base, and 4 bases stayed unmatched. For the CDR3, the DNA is TGTGCCAGCAGTTTGGACACAGGGGGAACTAATGAAAAACTGTTTTTT. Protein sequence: CASSLDTGGTNEKLFF.

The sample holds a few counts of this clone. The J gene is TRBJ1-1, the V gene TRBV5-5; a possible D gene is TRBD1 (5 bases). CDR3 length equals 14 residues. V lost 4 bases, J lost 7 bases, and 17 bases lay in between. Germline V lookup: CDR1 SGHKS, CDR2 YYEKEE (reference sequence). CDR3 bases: TGTGCCAGCAGCGCCTACCCCCTGACAGATGAAGCTTTCTTT. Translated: CASSAYPLTDEAFF.

The chain's CDR3 is CASSQATSGSWSTDTQYF. CDR3 sequence (DNA): TGTGCCAGCAGCCAAGCCACTAGCGGGAGCTGGAGCACAGATACGCAGTATTTT. This chain uses TRBV14 with TRBJ2-3; 11 bases agree with TRBD2. J gave up 0 bases and V 1 base, and 6 bases lay outside the gene matches. The CDR3 length is 18 residues. CDR1 is SGHDN and CDR2 is FVKESK in the germline V gene.